This T cell receptor (beta chain) stems from a study of T cell changes during pregnancy in multiple sclerosis. This clone was recorded once. Here immunoSEQ multiplex PCR was the method, and the copy in TCRdb shows in-frame clones only, minus some. Altogether around 70,000 clones are present, 90% to 95% being singletons, with the ten largest covering almost 1.5%. The CDR3 sequence is 15 residues long. Germline assignment: CDR1 SGHRS and CDR2 YFSETQ. The junction had 5 bases not matched to a gene; V was cut back by 0 bases and J by 5 bases. This receptor was obtained from a female donor with multiple sclerosis, enrolled in a pregnancy study. Sequenced material: peripheral blood, taken after pregnancy. The rearrangement uses TRBV5-1 and TRBJ2-3; 8 positions match TRBD2. This CDR3 reads CASSLGLAGQDTQYF. CDR3 bases: TGCGCCAGCAGCTTGGGGCTAGCGGGTCAAGATACGCAGTATTTT.